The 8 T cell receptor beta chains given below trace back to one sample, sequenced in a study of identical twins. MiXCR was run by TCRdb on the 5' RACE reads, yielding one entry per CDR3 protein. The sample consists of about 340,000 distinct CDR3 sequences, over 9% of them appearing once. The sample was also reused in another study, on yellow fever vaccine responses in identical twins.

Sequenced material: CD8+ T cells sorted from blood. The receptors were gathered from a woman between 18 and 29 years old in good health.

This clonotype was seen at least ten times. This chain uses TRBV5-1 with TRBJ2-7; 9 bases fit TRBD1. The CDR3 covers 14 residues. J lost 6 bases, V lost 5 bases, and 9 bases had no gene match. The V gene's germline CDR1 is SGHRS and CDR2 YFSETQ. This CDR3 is CASSETGTGSEQYV. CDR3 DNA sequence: TGCGCCAGCAGTGAAACCGGGACAGGGTCCGAGCAGTACGTC.

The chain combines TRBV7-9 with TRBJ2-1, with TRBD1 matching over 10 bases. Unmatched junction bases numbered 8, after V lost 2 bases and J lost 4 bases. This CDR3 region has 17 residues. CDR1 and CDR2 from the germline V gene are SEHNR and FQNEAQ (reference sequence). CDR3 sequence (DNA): TGTGCCAGCAGCTTAAGGGACAGGGGATCGGGATACAATGAGCAGTTCTTC. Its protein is CASSLRDRGSGYNEQFF.

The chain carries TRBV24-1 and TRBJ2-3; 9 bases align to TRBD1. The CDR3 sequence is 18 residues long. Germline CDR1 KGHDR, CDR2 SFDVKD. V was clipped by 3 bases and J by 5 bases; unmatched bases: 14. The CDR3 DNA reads TGTGCCACCAGTGATGCAAGAAGTTGGGACAGGGTTAAAGATACGCAGTATTTT. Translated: CATSDARSWDRVKDTQYF.

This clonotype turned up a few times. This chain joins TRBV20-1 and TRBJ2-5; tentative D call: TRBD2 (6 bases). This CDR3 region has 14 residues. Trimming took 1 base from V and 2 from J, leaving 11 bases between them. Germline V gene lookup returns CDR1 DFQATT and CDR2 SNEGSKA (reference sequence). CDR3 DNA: TGCAGTGCTAGAGGACCGACTAGACAAGAGACCCAGTACTTC. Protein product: CSARGPTRQETQYF.

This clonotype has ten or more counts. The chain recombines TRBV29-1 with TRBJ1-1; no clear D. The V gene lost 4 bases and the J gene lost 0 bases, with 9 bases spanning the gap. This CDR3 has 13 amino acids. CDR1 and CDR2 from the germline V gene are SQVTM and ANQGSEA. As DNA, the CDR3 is TGCAGCGTTGGACACCCTCTGAACACTGAAGCTTTCTTT. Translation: CSVGHPLNTEAFF.

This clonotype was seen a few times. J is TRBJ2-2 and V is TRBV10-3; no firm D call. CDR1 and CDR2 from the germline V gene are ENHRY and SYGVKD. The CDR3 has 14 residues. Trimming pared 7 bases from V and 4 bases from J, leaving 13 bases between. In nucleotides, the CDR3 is TGTGCCATCATGAGCAGAGAAGCCACCGGGGAGCTGTTTTTT. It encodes CAIMSREATGELFF.

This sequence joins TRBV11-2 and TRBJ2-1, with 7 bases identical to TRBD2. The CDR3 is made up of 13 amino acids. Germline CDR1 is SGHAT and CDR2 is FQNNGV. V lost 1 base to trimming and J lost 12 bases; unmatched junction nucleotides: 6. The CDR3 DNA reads TGTGCCAGCAGCTTAGGGGGGACTACACCGCAGTTCTTC. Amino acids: CASSLGGTTPQFF.

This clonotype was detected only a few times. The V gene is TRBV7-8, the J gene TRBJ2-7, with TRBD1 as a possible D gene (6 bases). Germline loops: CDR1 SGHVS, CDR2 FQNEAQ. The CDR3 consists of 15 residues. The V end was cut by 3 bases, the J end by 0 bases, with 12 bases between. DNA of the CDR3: TGTGCCAGCAGCTTGCGGACAGAGCCCTCCTACGAGCAGTACGTC. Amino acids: CASSLRTEPSYEQYV.